Listed here are 25 T cell receptor beta chains from one sample, sequenced in a study of CD8 T cells in ankylosing spondylitis. Whole-study findings and limits: Blood of patients with ankylosing spondylitis appeared to be characterized by a TCR beta motif of seven or eight highly homologous variants.

TCRdb re-called the 5' RACE reads with MiXCR, one entry per CDR3 protein. This table holds around 450,000 distinct CDR3 sequences, 26% found once. Antigens of these TCRs are unknown. Sample: blood, either unsorted or a sorted T cell fraction (not recorded which). These TCRs come from a male donor with ankylosing spondylitis.

Only a few counts were recorded for this clonotype. The J gene is TRBJ2-5, the V gene TRBV20-1; 9 bases are shared with TRBD2. V lost 1 base and J lost 5; bases outside the gene matches: 2. The CDR3 contains 13 residues. CDR1 and CDR2 from the germline V gene are DFQATT and SNEGSKA (reference sequence). CDR3 loop: CSARASGIETQYF. The CDR3 DNA is TGCAGTGCTAGAGCTAGCGGGATTGAGACCCAGTACTTC.

The V gene is TRBV14, the J gene TRBJ2-2; no clear D. Trimming removed 8 bases from V and 1 base from J, with 8 bases in between. Germline CDR1 is SGHDN and CDR2 is FVKESK. The CDR3 runs 13 residues. This chain's CDR3 is CASRAVNTGELFF. CDR3 bases: TGTGCCAGCCGGGCCGTGAACACCGGGGAGCTGTTTTTT. The whole variable domain, filled in from reference TRBV14 and TRBJ2-2, reads EAGVTQFPSHSVIEKGQTVTLRCDPISGHDNLYWYRRVMGKEIKFLLHFVKESKQDESGMPNNRFLAERTGGTYSTLKVQPAELEDSGVYFCASRAVNTGELFFGEGSRLTVL.

This clonotype has at least ten counts. The chain is built from TRBV12-3 or TRBV12-4 and TRBJ2-3; 10 nucleotides align to TRBD2. There are 14 residues in the CDR3. Trimming at V came to 7 bases and at J to 8 bases, leaving 9 bases not matched to a gene. The CDR3 sequence: CASILGLAGATQYF. The CDR3 bases are TGTGCCAGCATCCTGGGGCTAGCGGGAGCTACGCAGTATTTT.

The genes are TRBV12-3 or TRBV12-4 and TRBJ1-6; D call uncertain. This CDR3 has 12 amino acids. V was trimmed by 3 bases and J by 7 bases, leaving 4 bases between them. The CDR3 here is CASSFLNSPLHF. The CDR3 DNA reads as TGTGCCAGCAGTTTCCTAAATTCACCCCTCCACTTT.

This clonotype appeared a few times. The rearrangement joins TRBV7-2 to TRBJ2-3; D not certain. The CDR3 sequence is 14 residues long. Germline lookup yields CDR1 SGHTA and CDR2 FQGNSA. The V end was cut by 5 bases, the J end by 1 base, with 10 bases between. In nucleotides, the CDR3 is TGTGCCAGCAGCCAGATTTCGGGCACAGATACGCAGTATTTT. Its protein is CASSQISGTDTQYF.

V is TRBV24-1 and J is TRBJ1-2; tentative D call: TRBD1 (6 bases). V was clipped by 4 bases and J by 7 bases, with 21 bases between them. The CDR3 is 16 amino acids. Looked up from germline, CDR1 is KGHDR and CDR2 is SFDVKD. This chain's CDR3 is CATSDSRGGEIRGYTF. The CDR3 region has the DNA TGTGCCACCAGTGACTCACGAGGGGGGGAAATTCGTGGCTACACCTTC.

The J gene is TRBJ2-1, the V gene TRBV25-1; 12 positions agree with TRBD2. Germline loops: CDR1 MGHDK, CDR2 SYGVNS. This CDR3 comprises 17 residues. The V and J ends lost 1 base and 10 bases, in that order; junction bases with no gene match: 11. CDR3 in DNA: TGTGCCAGCAGTGAATTTCTGAGACTAGCGGGAGTGGCAGAGCAGTTCTTC. Encoded protein: CASSEFLRLAGVAEQFF.

The chain joins TRBV5-1 to TRBJ1-6; 7 positions match TRBD1. The J segment lost 4 bases and the V segment lost 0 bases, leaving 7 bases of the junction unmatched. The CDR3 covers 17 residues. Germline loops: CDR1 SGHRS, CDR2 YFSETQ. The CDR3 region is CASSLDDRASYNSPLHF. The CDR3 region has the DNA TGCGCCAGCAGCTTGGACGACAGGGCTTCGTATAATTCACCCCTCCACTTT.

The CDR3 protein is CASSLRTSGRAKSSYNEQFF. The CDR3 bases are TGTGCCAGCAGCTTAAGGACTAGCGGGAGGGCCAAGAGCTCCTACAATGAGCAGTTCTTC. The chain joins TRBV11-1 to TRBJ2-1; 15 nucleotides match TRBD2. The germline V gene has CDR1 SGHAT and CDR2 FQDESV (reference sequence). The length of the CDR3 is 20 residues. J lost 0 bases, V lost 2 bases, and 8 bases had no gene match. Variable domain in full (rest from reference TRBV11-1 and TRBJ2-1): EAEVAQSPRYKITEKSQAVAFWCDPISGHATLYWYRQILGQGPELLVQFQDESVVDDSQLPKDRFSAERLKGVDSTLKIQPAELGDSAMYLCASSLRTSGRAKSSYNEQFFGPGTRLTVL.

The chain combines TRBV5-1 with TRBJ2-1, with TRBD2 matching 8 bases. V gave up 4 bases and J gave up 3 bases; unmatched junction bases: 6. Germline CDR1 and CDR2: SGHRS and YFSETQ. The CDR3 has 15 amino acids. DNA of the CDR3: TGCGCCAGCAGCCCTAGGACTAGCTACTACAATGAGCAGTTCTTC. Translating gives CASSPRTSYYNEQFF.

This rearrangement joins TRBV7-2 to TRBJ2-1; D might be TRBD2 (6 bases). CDR3 length: 17 residues. Germline CDR1 is SGHTA and CDR2 is FQGNSA. V lost 1 base to trimming and J lost 5 bases, with 18 bases between them. The CDR3 loop is CASSLVGGPGGNNEQFF. The CDR3 DNA sequence: TGTGCCAGCAGCTTAGTGGGGGGTCCTGGCGGTAACAATGAGCAGTTCTTC.

The chain combines TRBV5-1 with TRBJ2-1, with TRBD2 identical over 12 bases. The ends lost 4 bases at V and 5 bases at J; junction bases unmatched: 10. The CDR3 is 17 amino acids. Germline loops: CDR1 SGHRS, CDR2 YFSETQ. This chain's CDR3 is CASSPPGLAGTHNEQFF. CDR3 coding DNA: TGCGCCAGCAGCCCCCCGGGACTAGCGGGTACACACAATGAGCAGTTCTTC. Drawing the rest from reference TRBV5-1 and TRBJ2-1, the complete variable domain is KAGVTQTPRYLIKTRGQQVTLSCSPISGHRSVSWYQQTPGQGLQFLFEYFSETQRNKGNFPGRFSGRQFSNSRSEMNVSTLELGDSALYLCASSPPGLAGTHNEQFFGPGTRLTVL.

This chain connects TRBV20-1 to TRBJ1-5; no clear D. V was clipped by 0 bases and J by 7 bases, with 13 bases between them. Germline V gives CDR1 DFQATT, CDR2 SNEGSKA (reference sequence). This CDR3 is 14 amino acids long. The CDR3 reads CSARDQGSGQPQHF. The CDR3 nucleotides read TGCAGTGCTAGAGATCAAGGGAGCGGGCAGCCCCAGCATTTT.

The V and J genes are TRBV5-8 and TRBJ2-1; D unclear. Germline CDR1 is SGHTS and CDR2 is YDEGEE. The ends were cut back, 4 bases at V and 3 bases at J, with 14 bases in the middle. This CDR3 has 15 residues. The CDR3 loop is CASSPRVSGYNEQFF. The CDR3 DNA reads as TGTGCCAGCAGCCCTAGGGTCTCGGGCTACAATGAGCAGTTCTTC.

V and J are TRBV5-1 and TRBJ2-2; 10 bases are a match to TRBD2. V shed 4 bases and J 5 bases; nucleotides not matched to a gene: 8. The CDR3 covers 16 residues. Germline V gene sequence: CDR1 SGHRS, CDR2 YFSETQ. CDR3 loop: CASSPLAGVRTGELFF. CDR3 DNA: TGCGCCAGCAGCCCCCTAGCGGGAGTTAGGACCGGGGAGCTGTTTTTT.

In this sample, this clonotype turned up a few times. The V and J genes are TRBV27 and TRBJ2-1; TRBD1 matches at 7 bases. The length of the CDR3 is 15 residues. V gave up 1 base and J gave up 2 bases; unmatched junction bases: 2. Per the germline V gene, CDR1 is MNHEY and CDR2 is SMNVEV (reference sequence). As DNA, the CDR3 is TGTGCCAGCAGTTTATACAGGGGCACCTACAATGAGCAGTTCTTC. Its protein is CASSLYRGTYNEQFF.

This clonotype was counted only a few times. The rearrangement links TRBV6-1 to TRBJ2-2; 9 bases are a match to TRBD2. V shed 6 bases and J 1 base; nucleotides not matched to a gene: 3. From germline, CDR1 is MNHNS and CDR2 SASEGT. The CDR3 totals 15 residues. The CDR3, as DNA: TGTGCCAGCAGATCTAGCGGGGAGAACACCGGGGAGCTGTTTTTT. It specifies CASRSSGENTGELFF.

This clonotype has just a few counts. The V and J genes are TRBV20-1 and TRBJ1-1; D is unresolved. Germline V gene lookup returns CDR1 DFQATT and CDR2 SNEGSKA (reference sequence). The CDR3 consists of 15 residues. Trimming cost V 1 base and J 1 base, with 13 bases left between them. The CDR3 sequence is CSARASLYKNTEAFF. In nucleotides, the CDR3 is TGCAGTGCTAGAGCCTCCCTATACAAGAACACTGAAGCTTTCTTT.

This clonotype was counted between two and nine times. The rearrangement uses TRBV3-1 and TRBJ2-3; TRBD1 matches at 8 bases. With 11 bases clipped from V and 0 bases from J, the junction kept 13 bases outside the gene matches. This CDR3 is built from 16 residues. Per the germline V gene, CDR1 is LGHDT and CDR2 is YNNKEL (reference sequence). In DNA form, the CDR3 reads TGTGCCGCAGGACAGGGAGTTGCCCCTAGCACAGATACGCAGTATTTT. Translation gives CAAGQGVAPSTDTQYF.

The chain carries TRBV27 and TRBJ1-4; a possible D gene is TRBD1 (5 bases). There are 16 residues in the CDR3. The V and J ends lost 2 bases and 5 bases respectively, with 15 bases between them. Germline V gene data show CDR1 as MNHEY and CDR2 as SMNVEV (reference sequence). The CDR3 nucleotides are TGTGCCAGCAGTTTAGGGCAGGGATTCCCCAATGAAAAACTGTTTTTT. Protein product: CASSLGQGFPNEKLFF.

This clonotype was seen only a few times. V usage is TRBV19 and J usage is TRBJ2-1, with TRBD1 as a possible D gene (5 bases). Trimming took off 2 bases at V and 6 bases at J, with 5 bases between the two ends. This CDR3 has 12 residues. Germline-derived CDR1 and CDR2 are LNHDA and SQIVND (reference sequence). CDR3 amino acids: CASSITGNEQFF. CDR3 in DNA: TGTGCCAGTAGTATAACAGGCAATGAGCAGTTCTTC.

The V gene is TRBV7-2, the J gene TRBJ1-4; 11 bases are a match to TRBD1. Germline V gives CDR1 SGHTA, CDR2 FQGNSA. CDR3 length: 14 residues. The ends lost 4 bases at V and 8 bases at J; junction bases unmatched: 3. The CDR3 DNA sequence: TGTGCCAGCAGCTGGGACAGGGGGGTAGAAAAACTGTTTTTT. Its protein product is CASSWDRGVEKLFF.

The rearrangement links TRBV5-1 to TRBJ2-3, with D possibly matching TRBD2 (5 bases). The CDR3 loop spans 15 amino acids. Germline CDR1 reads SGHRS; CDR2 reads YFSETQ. V was cut by 4 bases and J by 2 bases, with 14 bases left in between. Here the CDR3 reads CASSPPSGYTDTQYF. CDR3 coding DNA: TGCGCCAGCAGCCCCCCCTCGGGATACACAGATACGCAGTATTTT.

This clonotype appeared a few times. The rearrangement joins TRBV14 to TRBJ2-1, with D tentatively TRBD1 or TRBD2 (6 bases each). The CDR3 is 15 residues long. From germline, CDR1 is SGHDN and CDR2 FVKESK. V was pared by 10 bases and J by 3 bases, with 19 bases between. The CDR3 region is CATSKEGGSYNEQFF. DNA of the CDR3: TGTGCCACCTCGAAGGAGGGGGGCAGCTACAATGAGCAGTTCTTC.

This clonotype was seen only a few times. V is TRBV20-1 and J is TRBJ1-1; perhaps TRBD1 as D (6 bases). The CDR3 length is 12 residues. The V end lost 3 bases, the J end lost 4 bases, and 9 bases lay between the germline ends. Germline V gene lookup returns CDR1 DFQATT and CDR2 SNEGSKA (reference sequence). The CDR3 region is CSASGGFTEAFF. DNA of the CDR3: TGCAGTGCTAGCGGGGGCTTCACTGAAGCTTTCTTT.